This T cell receptor (beta chain) emerged from a study of cytomegalovirus exposure and HLA in healthy donors. Study results and limitations: Roughly even sequencing depth across donors was the assumption behind the presence/absence analyses. Using a false discovery rate of 0.05, a later analysis showed that 15,000 to 20,000 TCR beta sequences were associated with HLA alleles. Immune exposure was documented only through CMV serostatus.

Comment on this clone: Its antigen is currently unknown.

Everyone who donated was a healthy bone marrow donor. The V and J ends lost 3 bases and 1 base respectively, with 6 bases between them. This CDR3 comprises 13 residues. CDR1 GTSNPN and CDR2 SVGIG come from the germline V gene (reference sequence). The primer mix had 60 Vbeta and 13 Jbeta primers. Measured with immunoSEQ multiplex PCR; TCRdb has only the in-frame clones, and not every one. Of under 250,000 clones listed, about 80% are singletons. V is TRBV30 and J is TRBJ1-4; maybe TRBD1 (5 bases). The TCR was taken from a woman aged 55-75 years in good health and CMV-seropositive. The material sequenced was PBMCs. The DNA of the CDR3 is TGTGCCTGGAGGGGGGGAACTAATGAAAAACTGTTTTTT. Residues: CAWRGGTNEKLFF.